This paragraph covers one TCR beta chain sequence. Its cognate antigen is unknown. V was pared by 7 bases and J by 4 bases, with 3 bases of the junction left unmatched. Looked up from germline, CDR1 is MGHDK and CDR2 is SYGVNS. The CDR3 has 12 amino acids. Time point here: cycle 4 day 1 (C4D1), after more than five weeks of nivolumab. Autologous stem cell transplantation was followed by relapse in every patient, and brentuximab vedotin exposure varied. The best responses consisted of complete response, partial response or progressive disease. Some clones are missing from TCRdb's copy, which holds only in-frame ones; the method was immunoSEQ multiplex PCR. The table records around 15,000 clones, about 80% of them present only once. The record originates from a study of PD-1 blockade in classical Hodgkin lymphoma. General observations from the study: Newly diagnosed patients and complete responders had comparable diversity at baseline. Patients starting nivolumab less than 1 year after ASCT had lower diversity and were excluded from later analyses.

This receptor was obtained from a human donor with classical Hodgkin lymphoma. Sequencing used peripheral blood mononuclear cells (PBMCs), obtained before the fourth cycle of nivolumab. V and J are TRBV25-1 and TRBJ2-7; 8 bases fit TRBD2. In DNA form, the CDR3 reads TGTGCCAGCACACGGGAGGGATACGAGCAGTACTTC. Translating it yields CASTREGYEQYF.